This T cell receptor beta chain was captured by sequencing in a study of blood T cells in healthy people across ages. A few counts support this clonotype. Germline V gives CDR1 SGHTA, CDR2 FQGNSA. With 1 base clipped from V and 5 bases from J, the junction kept 6 bases outside the gene matches. The CDR3 extends over 15 amino acids. Sample-barcoded 5' priming and a J-beta primer mix drove a second PCR of roughly 6 to 12 cycles. TCRdb processed the 5' RACE reads anew with MiXCR; each CDR3 protein has one entry. The table has roughly 570,000 distinct CDR3 sequences, approximately 27% seen once. Sequencing was done on a sample of blood. This clonotype originated in a woman in her sixties or seventies in good health. The V and J genes are TRBV7-2 and TRBJ2-5; TRBD2 matches 8 bases. The CDR3 region has the DNA TGTGCCAGCAGCTTAGTCGGGGGGGGTAGGGAGACCCAGTACTTC. Its protein is CASSLVGGGRETQYF. Using reference TRBV7-2 and TRBJ2-5 for the parts outside the CDR3, the full variable domain is GAGVSQSPSNKVTEKGKDVELRCDPISGHTALYWYRQSLGQGLEFLIYFQGNSAPDKSGLPSDRFSAERTGGSVSTLTIQRTQQEDSAVYLCASSLVGGGRETQYFGPGTRLLVL.